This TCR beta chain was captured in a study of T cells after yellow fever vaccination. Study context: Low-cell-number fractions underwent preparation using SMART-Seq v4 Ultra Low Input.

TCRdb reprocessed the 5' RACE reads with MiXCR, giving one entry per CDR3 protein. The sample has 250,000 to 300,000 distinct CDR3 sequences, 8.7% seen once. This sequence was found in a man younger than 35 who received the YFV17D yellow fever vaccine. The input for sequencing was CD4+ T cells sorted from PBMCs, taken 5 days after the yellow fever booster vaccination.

The CDR3 DNA reads TGTGCCAGTAGCGCCAAGGGGACAGGGGGCAACAATGAGCAGTTCTTC. Encoded protein: CASSAKGTGGNNEQFF. V and J are TRBV19 and TRBJ2-1, with 12 bases matching TRBD1. V dropped 6 bases and J dropped 5; count of bases not matched to a gene: 8. CDR1 and CDR2 (germline): LNHDA, SQIVND (reference sequence). The CDR3 has 16 amino acids.